This is a list of T cell receptor beta chains from one sample in a study of hypomethylating agent response in myelodysplastic syndrome. Sequencing used immunoSEQ multiplex PCR; TCRdb keeps in-frame clones, though not all of them. This table has over 3,500 clones, about 81% appearing once. Here the sequenced sample was bone marrow, taken before or after starting hypomethylating agent treatment for myelodysplastic syndrome (not recorded which). These receptors all stem from a human donor with myelodysplastic syndrome. CDR3s leave out the opening cysteine and the closing phenylalanine or tryptophan. Each record gives: J gene, V gene, CDR3 protein.

TRBJ1-5	TRBV5-6	ASSFWVYSNQPQH
TRBJ1-5	TRBV28	ASSLDTANQPQH
TRBJ1-5	TRBV2	ASSWTGRNQPQH
TRBJ1-1	TRBV6-1	ASSEPLGGMNTEAF
TRBJ1-1	TRBV5-8	ASSWPGPGTEAF
TRBJ1-1	TRBV7-6	ASSLGLGGFGNTEAF
TRBJ1-2	TRBV6-1	ASNWGQGSPYGYT
TRBJ1-2	TRBV9	ASSVVAANYGYT
TRBJ2-3	TRBV27	ASSLSQGLAAQY
TRBJ1-1	TRBV18	ASSEKGMNTEAF
TRBJ1-4	TRBV7-2	ASSPGINEKLF
TRBJ2-7	TRBV9	ASSTGLANEQY
TRBJ1-1	TRBV7-6	ASPSFGRLFEAF
TRBJ2-5	TRBV5-1	AGSLVLAADIETQY
TRBJ1-1	TRBV9	ASSVVLLGEAF
TRBJ2-5	TRBV4-1	ASSHQASLQGEGETQY
TRBJ1-1	TRBV27	ASRDGQGPEAF
TRBJ2-2	TRBV4-1	ASSRGAENTGELF
TRBJ1-3	TRBV5-8	ASSPGQRFGNTIY
TRBJ2-7	TRBV9	ASSVERTAYEQY
TRBJ2-7	TRBV7-9	ASSPPGVHEQY
TRBJ2-7	TRBV2	ASSEANRGFEQY
TRBJ2-7	TRBV7-9	ASSFGTYEQY
TRBJ2-3	TRBV6-5	ASGASTDTQY
TRBJ1-2	TRBV4-3	ASSQEPRGRDGYT
TRBJ2-5	TRBV6-1	ASSSNTGHETQY
TRBJ2-3	TRBV27	ASRRGLTDTQY
TRBJ2-3	TRBV9	ASSGTSGTSTDTQY
TRBJ1-1	TRBV21-1	ASSPRGRAEAF
TRBJ2-1	TRBV15	ATSRTDRSDEQF
TRBJ2-1	TRBV7-8	ASSLVGTGGGEQF
TRBJ1-4	TRBV7-9	ASSRGTGKEKLF
TRBJ1-5	TRBV27	ASSSGTISNQPQH
TRBJ2-2	TRBV5-6	ASGQGTNTGELF
TRBJ2-3	TRBV7-6	ASSLDPTAADTQY
TRBJ1-1	TRBV4-3	ASSQAWGVWNTEAF
TRBJ1-6	TRBV6-1	ASSDLGGWDSPLH
TRBJ2-3	TRBV5-1	ASSLVGLAPDTQY
TRBJ2-2	TRBV28	ASRVGDRDTGELF
TRBJ1-6	TRBV4-1	ASSPPTGDNSPLH
TRBJ2-5	TRBV11-2	ASSRARRTEETQY
TRBJ1-1	TRBV4-3	ASSQDGTGGKGF
TRBJ2-7	TRBV7-9	ASSLISGGDSYEQY
TRBJ1-1	TRBV28	ASSPLGSRDTEAF
TRBJ2-5	TRBV10-3	AISVGQEETQY
TRBJ2-2	TRBV4-1	ASRNPWGGTGELF
TRBJ2-7	TRBV9	ASSVATGSNYEQY
TRBJ2-2	TRBV7-9	ASSPRLAGGLANTGELF
TRBJ1-2	TRBV6-1	ASSRRGLGYGYT
TRBJ1-2	TRBV28	ASSSTGGYYGYT
TRBJ2-7	TRBV2	ASSWTESSYEQY
TRBJ1-4	TRBV5-4	ASSFGGADKNEKLF
TRBJ1-1	TRBV5-4	ASSLEGGYLSEAF
TRBJ1-6	TRBV5-1	ASSKDRGASNSPLH
TRBJ1-5	TRBV27	ASSPDINQPQH
TRBJ1-2	TRBV7-9	ASSSQGADGYT